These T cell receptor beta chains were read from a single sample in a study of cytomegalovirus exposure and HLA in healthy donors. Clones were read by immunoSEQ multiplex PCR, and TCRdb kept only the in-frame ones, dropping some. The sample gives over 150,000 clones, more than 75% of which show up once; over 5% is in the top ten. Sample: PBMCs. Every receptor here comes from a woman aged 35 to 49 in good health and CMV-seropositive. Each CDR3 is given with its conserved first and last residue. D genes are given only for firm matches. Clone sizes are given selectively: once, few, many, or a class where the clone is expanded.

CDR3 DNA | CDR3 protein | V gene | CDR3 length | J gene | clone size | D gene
TGTGCCAGCTCACCAAGCGACAGCTTCGATCAGCCCCAGCATTTT | CASSPSDSFDQPQHF | TRBV18 | 15 | TRBJ1-5 | NA | NA
TGTGCCAGTACCACCGACAGGGCCCCCTATGGCTACACCTTC | CASTTDRAPYGYTF | TRBV19 | 14 | TRBJ1-2 | NA | TRBD1
TGTGCCACCAGCAGACCCCACTCCCCCGAGGGGGGACTAGAGGGTTACGAGCAGTACTTC | CATSRPHSPEGGLEGYEQYF | TRBV15 | 20 | TRBJ2-7 | NA | TRBD2
TGCAGCGTTGTCACTGCGGGATCGAACACCGGGGAGCTGTTTTTT | CSVVTAGSNTGELFF | TRBV29-1 | 15 | TRBJ2-2 | few | NA
TGCGCCAGCAGCTTCCATCCTGGGACTAGCGGGACGTACAATGAGCAGTTCTTC | CASSFHPGTSGTYNEQFF | TRBV5-1 | 18 | TRBJ2-1 | NA | TRBD2
TGTGCCAGCAGTGTTCTGGGCATGAACACTGAAGCTTTCTTT | CASSVLGMNTEAFF | TRBV9 | 14 | TRBJ1-1 | NA | NA
TGTGCCAGCAGCTTTCAACTTTCCCTTGGGGCGTACAATGAGCAGTTCTTC | CASSFQLSLGAYNEQFF | TRBV7-7 | 17 | TRBJ2-1 | few | NA
TGTGCCAGCAGCTTGGAAGCGGGAGGGCCGTACGAGCAGTACTTC | CASSLEAGGPYEQYF | TRBV11-2 | 15 | TRBJ2-7 | NA | TRBD2
TGTGCCAGCTCACCACCGGCGGCTACAGGAAAACTGTTTTTT | CASSPPAATGKLFF | TRBV18 | 14 | TRBJ1-4 | few | NA
TGTGCCTGGAAACCGGGACAAAGCTTCTACGAGCAGTACTTC | CAWKPGQSFYEQYF | TRBV30 | 14 | TRBJ2-7 | NA | NA
TGTGCCAGCAGCTTAGGAGGGCTAGCGGGAGTGACAGATACGCAGTATTTT | CASSLGGLAGVTDTQYF | TRBV7-9 | 17 | TRBJ2-3 | NA | TRBD2
TGCGCCAGCAGCTTAAACACACCGGGACAGGGGGTCCACTACGGCATGAACACTGAAGCTTTCTTT | CASSLNTPGQGVHYGMNTEAFF | TRBV5-1 | 22 | TRBJ1-1 | NA | TRBD1
TGTGCCAGCAGTCGACAGGGGAGTGGCTACACCTTC | CASSRQGSGYTF | TRBV2 | 12 | TRBJ1-2 | NA | TRBD1
TGTGCCAGTAGTATAGGCGCCCCAAGCTCTGGCTACACCTTC | CASSIGAPSSGYTF | TRBV19 | 14 | TRBJ1-2 | NA | NA
TGCGCCAGCAGCTTAGACATACTTTTCTACGAGCAGTACTTC | CASSLDILFYEQYF | TRBV5-1 | 14 | TRBJ2-7 | NA | NA
TGTGCCAGCTCGGAACAGGGGAATCAGCCCCAGCATTTT | CASSEQGNQPQHF | TRBV18 | 13 | TRBJ1-5 | once | TRBD1
TGCGCCAGCAGCCAAGATGTGGCTAGCGGGAGGCTCGGGTCCAAAAACATTCAGTACTTC | CASSQDVASGRLGSKNIQYF | TRBV4-1 | 20 | TRBJ2-4 | NA | TRBD2
TGCAGCGTTGATGGTGGGGCAGGATCATTATCTGGGGCCAACGTCCTGACTTTC | CSVDGGAGSLSGANVLTF | TRBV29-1 | 18 | TRBJ2-6 | few | NA
TGTGCCAGCAGCAGTTTCCGTTCGGGAGGCTACACCTTC | CASSSFRSGGYTF | TRBV5-4 | 13 | TRBJ1-2 | few | NA
TGTGCTAGCAGCACAGATGGGACAGCCTACAATGAGCAGTTCTTC | CASSTDGTAYNEQFF | TRBV7-7 | 15 | TRBJ2-1 | NA | TRBD1
TGCGCCAGCAGCCAAGTAGCTGGAAACACCATATATTTT | CASSQVAGNTIYF | TRBV4-1 | 13 | TRBJ1-3 | NA | NA
TGTGCAAGTCGCTGGGGACTAGCGGGGACTGACAATGAGCAGTTCTTC | CASRWGLAGTDNEQFF | TRBV12-2 | 16 | TRBJ2-1 | NA | NA
TGTGCCGGGACCGACAGACCCTGTGAAGCTTTCTTT | CAGTDRPCEAFF | TRBV30 | 12 | TRBJ1-1 | NA | NA
TGTGCCAGCATGGGAGGGCAGGGTTATTTTGGCACCATATATTTT | CASMGGQGYFGTIYF | TRBV28 | 15 | TRBJ1-3 | NA | NA
TGTGCCTGGAGTGCCAAGGGTGGCGGGAAAGAGACCCAGTACTTC | CAWSAKGGGKETQYF | TRBV30 | 15 | TRBJ2-5 | NA | NA
TGTGCCAGCAGTTTCGACAGTTGGAATGAAAAACTGTTTTTT | CASSFDSWNEKLFF | TRBV6-5 | 14 | TRBJ1-4 | NA | NA
TGCGCCAGCGGCCACCCGGGAATGGGCCTCATGAACACTGAAGCTTTCTTT | CASGHPGMGLMNTEAFF | TRBV5-1 | 17 | TRBJ1-1 | NA | NA
TGTGCCAGCAGTTACTCGGCAGGGCTGAACACTGAAGCTTTCTTT | CASSYSAGLNTEAFF | TRBV6-5 | 15 | TRBJ1-1 | NA | NA
TGTGCCAGCAGCCCGGGACAGTTCGGCACAGATACGCAGTATTTT | CASSPGQFGTDTQYF | TRBV5-4 | 15 | TRBJ2-3 | NA | TRBD1
TGTGCCAGCTCACCGACGCAGGGTACCGATCAGCCCCAGCATTTT | CASSPTQGTDQPQHF | TRBV18 | 15 | TRBJ1-5 | NA | NA
TGTGCCAGCAGCTTAGACGGGAGCTCCTACAATGAGCAGTTCTTC | CASSLDGSSYNEQFF | TRBV7-2 | 15 | TRBJ2-1 | NA | NA
TGTGCCAGCAGTTCCGCAGTTGCCCAGCCCCAGCATTTT | CASSSAVAQPQHF | TRBV27 | 13 | TRBJ1-5 | NA | NA
TGTGCCACCACTCGCCGCCGGGGGGGTATCGCCGCGGAGACCCAGTACTTC | CATTRRRGGIAAETQYF | TRBV15 | 17 | TRBJ2-5 | NA | TRBD2
TGTGCCAGCAGGCGGGAGGGTGACACAGATACGCAGTATTTT | CASRREGDTDTQYF | TRBV11-1 | 14 | TRBJ2-3 | NA | TRBD2